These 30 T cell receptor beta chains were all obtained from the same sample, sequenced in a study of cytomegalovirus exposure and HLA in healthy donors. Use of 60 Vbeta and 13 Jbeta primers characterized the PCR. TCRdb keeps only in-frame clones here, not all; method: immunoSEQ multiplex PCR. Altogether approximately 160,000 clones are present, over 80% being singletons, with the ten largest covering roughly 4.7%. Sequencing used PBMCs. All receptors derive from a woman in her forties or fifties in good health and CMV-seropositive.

The CDR3 here is CASSYYGVSGANVLTF. The DNA of the CDR3 is TGTGCCAGCAGTTACTACGGGGTATCAGGGGCCAACGTCCTGACTTTC. The V and J genes are TRBV6-5 and TRBJ2-6; TRBD2 is a possible D gene (5 bases). The length of the CDR3 is 16 residues. Germline values: CDR1 MNHEY, CDR2 SVGAGI. Trimming removed 1 base from V and 4 bases from J, with 11 bases in between.

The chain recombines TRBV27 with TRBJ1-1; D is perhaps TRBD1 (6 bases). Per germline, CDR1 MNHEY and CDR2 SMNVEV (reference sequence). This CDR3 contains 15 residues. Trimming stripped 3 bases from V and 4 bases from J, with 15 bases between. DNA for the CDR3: TGTGCCAGCAGTTTTCAGTCACAGGGAAGCACTGAAGCTTTCTTT. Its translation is CASSFQSQGSTEAFF.

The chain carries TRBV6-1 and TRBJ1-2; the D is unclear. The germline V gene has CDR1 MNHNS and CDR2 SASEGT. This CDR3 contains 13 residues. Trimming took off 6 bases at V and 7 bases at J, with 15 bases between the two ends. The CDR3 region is CASRLGGRVGYTF. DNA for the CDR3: TGTGCCAGCAGGCTGGGAGGCCGTGTTGGCTACACCTTC.

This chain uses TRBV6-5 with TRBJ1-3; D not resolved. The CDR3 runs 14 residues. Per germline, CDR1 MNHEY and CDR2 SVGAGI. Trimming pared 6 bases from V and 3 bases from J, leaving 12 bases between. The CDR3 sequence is CASSRGEGGNTIYF. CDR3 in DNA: TGTGCCAGCAGCAGAGGCGAAGGTGGAAACACCATATATTTT.

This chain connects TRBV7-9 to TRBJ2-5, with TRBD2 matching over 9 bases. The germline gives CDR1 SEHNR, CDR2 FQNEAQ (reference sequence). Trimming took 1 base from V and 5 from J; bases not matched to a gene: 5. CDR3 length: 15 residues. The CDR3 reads CASSLGGGAPETQYF. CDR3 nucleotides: TGTGCCAGCAGCTTAGGCGGGGGGGCCCCGGAGACCCAGTACTTC.

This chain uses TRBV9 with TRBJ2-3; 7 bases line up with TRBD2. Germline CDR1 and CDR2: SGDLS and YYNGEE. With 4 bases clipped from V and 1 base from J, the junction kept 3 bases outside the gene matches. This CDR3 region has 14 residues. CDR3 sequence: CASSPRGGTDTQYF. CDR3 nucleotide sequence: TGTGCCAGCAGCCCTCGGGGGGGCACAGATACGCAGTATTTT.

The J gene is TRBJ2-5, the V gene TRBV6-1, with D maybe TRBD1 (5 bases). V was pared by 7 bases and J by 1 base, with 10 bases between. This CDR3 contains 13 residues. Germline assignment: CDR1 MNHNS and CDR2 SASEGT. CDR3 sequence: CASIRTLQETQYF. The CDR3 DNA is TGTGCCAGCATAAGGACACTCCAAGAGACCCAGTACTTC.

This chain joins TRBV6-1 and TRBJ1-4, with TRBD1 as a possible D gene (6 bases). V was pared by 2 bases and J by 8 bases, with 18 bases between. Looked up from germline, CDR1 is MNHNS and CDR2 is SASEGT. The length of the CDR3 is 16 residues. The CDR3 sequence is CASSELFAGAWEKLFF. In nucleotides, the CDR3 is TGTGCCAGCAGTGAACTTTTTGCAGGGGCTTGGGAAAAACTGTTTTTT.

The CDR3 loop reads CASSHGSGRGTGELFF. The CDR3 bases are TGCGCCAGCAGCCATGGGTCAGGAAGGGGGACCGGGGAGCTGTTTTTT. The rearrangement joins TRBV4-1 to TRBJ2-2; D is perhaps TRBD1 (6 bases). Germline V gene lookup returns CDR1 MGHRA and CDR2 YSYEKL. V shed 3 bases and J shed 5 bases, with 16 bases lying between them. CDR3 size: 16 residues.

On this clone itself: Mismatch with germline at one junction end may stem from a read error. The CDR3 sequence: CASLPSGGLYTGKLFF. The CDR3 DNA is TGTGCCAGCCTACCGAGCGGGGGACTTTACACCGGGAAGCTGTTTTTT. The chain couples TRBV7-8 to TRBJ2-2; the match to TRBD2 covers 8 bases. The CDR3 consists of 16 residues. CDR1 SGHVS and CDR2 FQNEAQ come from the germline V gene.

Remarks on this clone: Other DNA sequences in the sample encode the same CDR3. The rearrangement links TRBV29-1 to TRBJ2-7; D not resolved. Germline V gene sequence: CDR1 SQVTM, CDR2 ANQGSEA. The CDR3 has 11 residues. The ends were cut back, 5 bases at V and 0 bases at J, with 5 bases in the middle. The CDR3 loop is CSVRVSYEQYF. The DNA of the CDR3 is TGCAGCGTTAGAGTCTCCTACGAGCAGTACTTC.

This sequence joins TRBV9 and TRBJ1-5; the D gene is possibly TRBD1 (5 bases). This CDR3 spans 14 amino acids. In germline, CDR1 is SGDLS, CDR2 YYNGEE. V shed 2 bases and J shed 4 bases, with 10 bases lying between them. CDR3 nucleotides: TGTGCCAGCAGCGTTGACAGCGTAAATCAGCCCCAGCATTTT. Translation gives CASSVDSVNQPQHF.

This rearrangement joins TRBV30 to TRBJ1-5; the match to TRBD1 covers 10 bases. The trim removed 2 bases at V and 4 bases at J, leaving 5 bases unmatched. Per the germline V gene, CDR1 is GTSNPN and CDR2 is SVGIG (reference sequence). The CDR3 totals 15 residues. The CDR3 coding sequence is TGTGCCTGGAGTCCCAGACAGGGGGCTAATCAGCCCCAGCATTTT. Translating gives CAWSPRQGANQPQHF. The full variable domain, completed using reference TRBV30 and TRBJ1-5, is SQTIHQWPATLVQPVGSPLSLECTVEGTSNPNLYWYRQAAGRGLQLLFYSVGIGQISSEVPQNLSASRPQDRQFILSSKKLLLSDSGFYLCAWSPRQGANQPQHFGDGTRLSIL.

CDR3 coding DNA: TGTGCCAGCAGTCCGGACAGGGCGGATGAAAAACTGTTTTTT. Its translation: CASSPDRADEKLFF. This sequence joins TRBV28 and TRBJ1-4; 8 bases fit TRBD1. CDR3 size: 14 residues. CDR1 MDHEN and CDR2 SYDVKM come from the germline V gene. The V and J ends lost 5 bases and 6 bases, in that order; junction bases with no gene match: 5.

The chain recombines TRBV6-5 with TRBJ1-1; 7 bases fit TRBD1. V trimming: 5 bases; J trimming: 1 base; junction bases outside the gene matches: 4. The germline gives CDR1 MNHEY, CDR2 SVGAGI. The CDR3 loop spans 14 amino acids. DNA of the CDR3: TGTGCCAGCAGTAGGGACAGCTCGAACACTGAAGCTTTCTTT. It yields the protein CASSRDSSNTEAFF.

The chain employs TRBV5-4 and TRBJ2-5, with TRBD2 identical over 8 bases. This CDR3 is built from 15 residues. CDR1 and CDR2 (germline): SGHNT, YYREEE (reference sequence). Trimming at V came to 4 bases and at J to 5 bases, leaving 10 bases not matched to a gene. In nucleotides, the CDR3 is TGTGCCAGCAGCGCTCGGGGGGGGGCCCGTGAGACCCAGTACTTC. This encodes CASSARGGARETQYF.

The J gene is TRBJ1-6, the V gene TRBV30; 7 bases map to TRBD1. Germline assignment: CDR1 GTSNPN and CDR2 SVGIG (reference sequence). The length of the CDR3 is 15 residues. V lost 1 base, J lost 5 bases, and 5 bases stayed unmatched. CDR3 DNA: TGTGCCTGGAGTGAACTGGACAGGAATAATTCACCCCTCCACTTT. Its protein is CAWSELDRNNSPLHF.

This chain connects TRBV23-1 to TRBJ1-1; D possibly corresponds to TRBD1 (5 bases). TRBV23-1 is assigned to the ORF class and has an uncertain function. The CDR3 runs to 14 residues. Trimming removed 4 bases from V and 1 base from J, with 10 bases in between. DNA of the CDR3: TGCGCCAGCAGTCTACCAGGGTCGAACACTGAAGCTTTCTTT. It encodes CASSLPGSNTEAFF.

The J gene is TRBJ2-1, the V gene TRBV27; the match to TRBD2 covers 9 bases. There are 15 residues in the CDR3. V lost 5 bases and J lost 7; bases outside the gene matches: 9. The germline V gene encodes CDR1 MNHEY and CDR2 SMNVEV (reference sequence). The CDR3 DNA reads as TGTGCCAGCAGTAGCCCTAGCGGGGAGGGAAATGAGCAGTTCTTC. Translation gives CASSSPSGEGNEQFF.

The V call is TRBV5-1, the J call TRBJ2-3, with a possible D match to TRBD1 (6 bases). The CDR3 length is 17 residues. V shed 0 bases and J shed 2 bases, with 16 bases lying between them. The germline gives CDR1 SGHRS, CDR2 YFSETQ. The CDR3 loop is CASSLVSGTYLTDTQYF. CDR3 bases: TGCGCCAGCAGCTTGGTCTCCGGGACATATCTCACAGATACGCAGTATTTT.

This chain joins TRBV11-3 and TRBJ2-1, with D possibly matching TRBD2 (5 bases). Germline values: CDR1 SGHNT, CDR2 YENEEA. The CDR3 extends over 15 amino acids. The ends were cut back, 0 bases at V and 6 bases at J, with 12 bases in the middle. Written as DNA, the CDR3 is TGTGCCAGCAGCTTAGATGGAGATGGACTCAATGAGCAGTTCTTC. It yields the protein CASSLDGDGLNEQFF.

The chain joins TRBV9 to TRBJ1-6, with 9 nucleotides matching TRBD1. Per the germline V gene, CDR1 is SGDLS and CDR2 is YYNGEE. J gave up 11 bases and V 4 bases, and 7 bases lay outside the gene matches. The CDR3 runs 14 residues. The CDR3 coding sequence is TGTGCCAGCAGCCCCGGACAGGGGAGGACACCCCTCCACTTT. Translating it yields CASSPGQGRTPLHF.

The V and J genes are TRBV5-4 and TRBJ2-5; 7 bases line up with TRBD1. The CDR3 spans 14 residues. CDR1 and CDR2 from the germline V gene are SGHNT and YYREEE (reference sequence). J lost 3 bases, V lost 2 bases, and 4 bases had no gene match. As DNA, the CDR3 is TGTGCCAGCAGCTTCGAGCAGGGGGAAGAGACCCAGTACTTC. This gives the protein CASSFEQGEETQYF.

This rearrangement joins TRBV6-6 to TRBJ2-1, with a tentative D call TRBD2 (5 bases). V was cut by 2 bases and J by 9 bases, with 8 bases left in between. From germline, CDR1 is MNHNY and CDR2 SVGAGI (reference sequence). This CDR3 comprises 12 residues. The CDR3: CASSYTTSEQFF. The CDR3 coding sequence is TGTGCCAGCAGTTACACAACTAGTGAGCAGTTCTTC.

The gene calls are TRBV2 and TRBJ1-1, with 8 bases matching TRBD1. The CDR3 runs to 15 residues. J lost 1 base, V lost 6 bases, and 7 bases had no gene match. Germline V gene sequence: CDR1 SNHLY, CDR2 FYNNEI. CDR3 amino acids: CASRDRTGGNTEAFF. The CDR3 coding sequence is TGTGCCAGCAGAGACAGAACAGGGGGGAACACTGAAGCTTTCTTT.

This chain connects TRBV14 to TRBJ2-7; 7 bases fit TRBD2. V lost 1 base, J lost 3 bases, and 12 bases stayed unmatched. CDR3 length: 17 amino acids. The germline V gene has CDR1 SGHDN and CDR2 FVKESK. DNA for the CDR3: TGTGCCAGCAGCCAAGGGAGTACAAGCGGGGTTTACTACGAGCAGTACTTC. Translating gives CASSQGSTSGVYYEQYF.

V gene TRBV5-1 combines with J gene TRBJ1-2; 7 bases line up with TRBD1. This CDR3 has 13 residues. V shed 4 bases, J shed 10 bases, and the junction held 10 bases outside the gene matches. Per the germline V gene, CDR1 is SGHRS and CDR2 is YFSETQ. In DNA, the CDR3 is TGCGCCAGCAGCCCGGGACAGAGCAACTCCTACACCTTC. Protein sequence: CASSPGQSNSYTF.

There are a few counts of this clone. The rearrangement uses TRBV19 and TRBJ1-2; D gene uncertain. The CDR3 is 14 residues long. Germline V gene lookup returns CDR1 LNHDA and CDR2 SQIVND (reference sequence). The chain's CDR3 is CAPKLRGWGYGYTF. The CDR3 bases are TGTGCACCCAAGCTCCGGGGATGGGGCTATGGCTACACCTTC.

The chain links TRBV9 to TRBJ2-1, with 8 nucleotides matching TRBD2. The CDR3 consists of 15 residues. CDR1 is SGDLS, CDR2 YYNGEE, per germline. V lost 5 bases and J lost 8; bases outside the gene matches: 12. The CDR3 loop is CASREGGLGIDEQFF. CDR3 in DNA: TGTGCCAGCAGGGAAGGGGGACTAGGAATCGATGAGCAGTTCTTC.

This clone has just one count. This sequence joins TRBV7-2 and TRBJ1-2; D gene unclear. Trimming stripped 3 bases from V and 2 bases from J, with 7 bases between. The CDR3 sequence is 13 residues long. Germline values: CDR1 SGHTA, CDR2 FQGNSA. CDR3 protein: CASSFPGNYGYTF. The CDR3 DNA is TGTGCCAGCAGCTTCCCCGGGAACTATGGCTACACCTTC.